The 2 T cell receptor beta chains presented below share a single source sample, sequenced in a study of T cells in Graves' hyperthyroidism and ophthalmopathy. RNA transcripts gave rise to amplified TCR beta CDR3 regions. The TCR CDR3 first-round RT-PCR relied on the HTBI primer set. TCRdb fed the multiplex PCR reads into MiXCR, producing one record per CDR3 protein. The data hold about 570,000 distinct CDR3 sequences, with approximately 14% observed a single time. The source material was blood. Receptor source: a woman aged 35 to 49 with Graves' hyperthyroidism.

There are many counts of this clonotype. The rearrangement joins TRBV20-1 to TRBJ1-4; D gene unclear. V was pared by 6 bases and J by 0 bases, with 14 bases between. Per the germline V gene, CDR1 is DFQATT and CDR2 is SNEGSKA (reference sequence). This CDR3 spans 15 amino acids. For the CDR3, the DNA is TGCAGTGCCACTCCCCAGGAGGCAACTAATGAAAAACTGTTTTTT. Amino acids: CSATPQEATNEKLFF.

There are many counts of this clonotype. J is TRBJ2-1 and V is TRBV20-1; 8 nucleotides line up with TRBD2. The J segment lost 3 bases and the V segment lost 2 bases, leaving 12 bases of the junction unmatched. The CDR3 runs 17 residues. The germline V gene has CDR1 DFQATT and CDR2 SNEGSKA (reference sequence). The CDR3 DNA sequence: TGCAGTGCTAGAATGGGGGGAGTAGCGGGGCGCTACAATGAGCAGTTCTTC. It yields the protein CSARMGGVAGRYNEQFF.